Below are 21 T cell receptor beta chains sequenced from a single sample in a study of human T cells and chemical hapten exposure. MiXCR, run by TCRdb on the RACE reads, gives a single entry per CDR3 protein. The sample has tens of thousands of distinct CDR3 sequences, approximately 8.8% seen once; the top ten hold roughly 13%. Sample time point: pre-sensitization, week 0. Noted treatment: therapeutic diphenylcyclopropenone sensitization with weekly scalp DPC. Sequenced material: whole blood, taken in connection with sensitization to the hapten diphenylcyclopropenone (DPC). The receptor source for this set is a woman aged 35 to 49 with alopecia areata. Some clones in this sample may be carry-over from other donors' samples.

The chain recombines TRBV11-3 with TRBJ1-6; D is ambiguous. V lost 3 bases and J lost 10, with 10 bases in between. There are 13 residues in the CDR3. Germline lookup yields CDR1 SGHNT and CDR2 YENEEA. The DNA for the CDR3 is TGTGCCAGCAGCTTCGACGGGAGATCACCCCTCCACTTT. This sequence encodes CASSFDGRSPLHF. Based on the CDR3 plus reference TRBV11-3 and TRBJ1-6, the full variable domain is EAGVVQSPRYKIIEKKQPVAFWCNPISGHNTLYWYLQNLGQGPELLIRYENEEAVDDSQLPKDRFSAERLKGVDSTLKIQPAELGDSAVYLCASSFDGRSPLHFGNGTRLTVT.

The gene calls are TRBV28 and TRBJ2-5; 13 bases align to TRBD2. The CDR3 is made up of 17 amino acids. With V trimmed by 5 bases and J by 0 bases, 6 bases remained unmatched. In germline, CDR1 is MDHEN, CDR2 SYDVKM. The DNA for the CDR3 is TGTGCCAGCAGTCCCGGTGGACTAGCGGGGGACCAAGAGACCCAGTACTTC. Its translation: CASSPGGLAGDQETQYF. Variable domain in full (rest from reference TRBV28 and TRBJ2-5): DVKVTQSSRYLVKRTGEKVFLECVQDMDHENMFWYRQDPGLGLRLIYFSYDVKMKEKGDIPEGYSVSREKKERFSLILESASTNQTSMYLCASSPGGLAGDQETQYFGPGTRLLVL.

This clonotype has a count of ten or more. J is TRBJ2-4 and V is TRBV5-1; D might be TRBD2 (5 bases). V dropped 0 bases and J dropped 3 bases, with 7 bases sitting between them. Germline V gives CDR1 SGHRS, CDR2 YFSETQ. The CDR3 is 14 residues long. The CDR3, as DNA: TGCGCCAGCAGCTTGGAGGGAGTCAAAAACATTCAGTACTTC. Protein: CASSLEGVKNIQYF.

This clonotype was recorded many times. The V call is TRBV6-2 or TRBV6-3, the J call TRBJ2-1; no firm D call. With 0 bases removed from V and 0 bases from J, the gap between germline ends came to 6 bases. This CDR3 region has 15 residues. The germline V gene encodes CDR1 MNHEY and CDR2 SVGEGT. The CDR3 DNA reads as TGTGCCAGCAGTTACTCGATCCTCTCCTACAATGAGCAGTTCTTC. Its protein product is CASSYSILSYNEQFF.

There are many counts of this clonotype. The rearrangement uses TRBV12-5 and TRBJ2-5; D unclear. Trimming removed 1 base at V and 2 bases at J, with 17 bases between. In germline, CDR1 is LGHNT, CDR2 FRNRAP. The CDR3 sequence is 17 residues long. The CDR3 region has the DNA TGTGCTAGTGGTTTGGATTCAACCACTCAAGGACAAGAGACCCAGTACTTC. Translation: CASGLDSTTQGQETQYF.

This clonotype was found once. The CDR3 DNA reads as TGTGCCAGCAGCTTAAGACTAGCTCTAGATACGCAGTATTTT. As protein: CASSLRLALDTQYF. The rearrangement links TRBV11-2 to TRBJ2-3, with 7 bases fitting TRBD2. The CDR3 covers 14 residues. CDR1 and CDR2 (germline): SGHAT, FQNNGV. V dropped 2 bases and J dropped 5; count of bases not matched to a gene: 4.

V gene TRBV6-4 combines with J gene TRBJ1-6, with D maybe TRBD1 (6 bases). V dropped 2 bases and J dropped 6 bases, with 8 bases sitting between them. From germline, CDR1 is MRHNA and CDR2 SNTAGT. The CDR3 covers 14 residues. The CDR3 region is CASSDTGSNSPLHF. The DNA of the CDR3 is TGTGCCAGCAGTGACACAGGGAGTAATTCACCCCTCCACTTT.

The chain has TRBV4-2 and TRBJ2-1; the match to TRBD2 covers 10 bases. With 1 base clipped from V and 6 bases from J, the junction kept 6 bases outside the gene matches. Germline CDR1 LGHNA, CDR2 YNFKEQ. The CDR3 is 16 amino acids. The CDR3 loop reads CASSQVRTSGTNEQFF. The CDR3, as DNA: TGTGCCAGCAGCCAAGTCAGGACTAGCGGAACCAATGAGCAGTTCTTC.

This clonotype was detected many times. The chain carries TRBV6-2 or TRBV6-3 and TRBJ2-4, with a weak D call TRBD1 (5 bases). Trimming left V 2 bases short and J 1 base short, with 9 bases between. Germline V lookup: CDR1 MNHEY, CDR2 SVGEGT. CDR3 length: 15 amino acids. The CDR3 loop reads CASSYRGSAKNIQYF. In DNA form, the CDR3 reads TGTGCCAGCAGTTACAGGGGATCGGCCAAAAACATTCAGTACTTC.

This clonotype was counted many times. V usage is TRBV7-8 and J usage is TRBJ2-3, with TRBD2 matching over 10 bases. V dropped 4 bases and J dropped 6; count of bases not matched to a gene: 1. The CDR3 totals 13 residues. CDR1 SGHVS and CDR2 FQNEAQ come from the germline V gene. CDR3 loop: CASSSSGGDTQYF. The DNA for the CDR3 is TGTGCCAGCAGCTCTAGCGGGGGTGATACGCAGTATTTT. The full variable domain, in which reference TRBV7-8 and TRBJ2-3 provide the parts outside the CDR3, is GAGVSQSPRYKVAKRGQDVALRCDPISGHVSLFWYQQALGQGPEFLTYFQNEAQLDKSGLPSDRFFAERPEGSVSTLKIQRTQQEDSAVYLCASSSSGGDTQYFGPGTRLTVL.

This chain connects TRBV29-1 to TRBJ1-1; D is undetermined. This CDR3 is built from 12 residues. The ends were cut back, 2 bases at V and 8 bases at J, with 12 bases in the middle. Germline V gives CDR1 SQVTM, CDR2 ANQGSEA. For the CDR3, the DNA is TGCAGCGTTGAATTGAGGAGATTCGAAGCTTTCTTT. Translating gives CSVELRRFEAFF.

V and J are TRBV18 and TRBJ2-7; D is possibly TRBD2 (6 bases). The V end lost 3 bases, the J end lost 6 bases, and 9 bases lay between the germline ends. CDR1 is KGHSH, CDR2 LQKENI, per germline. This CDR3 comprises 12 residues. CDR3 amino acids: CASSPSGGEQYF. Written as DNA, the CDR3 is TGTGCCAGCTCACCCTCCGGGGGCGAGCAGTACTTC.

In its sample, this clonotype was seen many times. The V call is TRBV14, the J call TRBJ1-6, with D possibly being TRBD1 (5 bases). CDR1 and CDR2 from the germline V gene are SGHDN and FVKESK. Trimming pared 4 bases from V and 0 bases from J, leaving 10 bases between. The CDR3 length is 16 residues. CDR3 in DNA: TGTGCCAGCAGCCGACGACAGCCCTCCTATAATTCACCCCTCCACTTT. It specifies CASSRRQPSYNSPLHF.

The chain joins TRBV7-9 to TRBJ1-2; 8 nucleotides line up with TRBD1. This CDR3 has 17 residues. V lost 5 bases and J lost 3; bases outside the gene matches: 14. The germline V gene has CDR1 SEHNR and CDR2 FQNEAQ (reference sequence). CDR3 nucleotides: TGTGCCAGCAGCCCTAGGGACAGGAACCCTGTTGACTATGGCTACACCTTC. Translating it yields CASSPRDRNPVDYGYTF.

This clonotype came up a few times. The J gene is TRBJ2-2, the V gene TRBV19; D may be TRBD1 (6 bases). Germline V lookup: CDR1 LNHDA, CDR2 SQIVND (reference sequence). This CDR3 is 15 amino acids long. The germline V and J ends were trimmed by 8 bases and 0 bases, with 13 bases remaining between them. The CDR3 region is CASALAGANTGELFF. DNA for the CDR3: TGTGCCAGTGCCTTAGCAGGGGCGAACACCGGGGAGCTGTTTTTT.

This clonotype was observed a handful of times. This sequence joins TRBV7-3 and TRBJ2-3, with unresolved D. V was cut by 5 bases and J by 4 bases, with 10 bases left in between. Germline lookup yields CDR1 SGHTA and CDR2 FQGTGA. This CDR3 region has 13 residues. The CDR3 sequence: CASSPLLADTQYF. CDR3 DNA sequence: TGTGCCAGCAGCCCCCTCCTCGCAGATACGCAGTATTTT.

Ten or more counts support this clonotype. The chain joins TRBV29-1 to TRBJ2-3; the D gene is possibly TRBD2 (7 bases). Trimming cost V 6 bases and J 0 bases, with 22 bases left between them. The germline V gene has CDR1 SQVTM and CDR2 ANQGSEA. This CDR3 is 17 amino acids long. CDR3 residues: CSVSGGQGISSTDTQYF. CDR3 in DNA: TGCAGCGTCTCCGGGGGGCAGGGGATTTCTAGCACAGATACGCAGTATTTT.

This clonotype was counted ten times or more. This chain uses TRBV2 with TRBJ1-1; unclear D gene. Per the germline V gene, CDR1 is SNHLY and CDR2 is FYNNEI. Trimming shortened V by 2 bases and J by 4 bases, and 8 bases separated the two germline ends. This CDR3 comprises 13 residues. In DNA, the CDR3 is TGTGCCAGCAGTGAAACCGTGGGCACTGAAGCTTTCTTT. Translated, it gives CASSETVGTEAFF.

This clonotype was seen ten or more times. This chain connects TRBV6-6 to TRBJ1-4, with D hard to call. This CDR3 has 16 residues. The germline gives CDR1 MNHNY, CDR2 SVGAGI (reference sequence). V was shortened by 0 bases and J by 8 bases, with 16 bases between the two germline ends. CDR3 DNA: TGTGCCAGCAGTTACTCGATCGAGGGATTGTACGAAAAACTGTTTTTT. Amino acids: CASSYSIEGLYEKLFF.

CDR3: CASSGGSYNEQFF. The CDR3 nucleotides read TGTGCCAGTAGTGGCGGATCCTACAATGAGCAGTTCTTC. This chain uses TRBV19 with TRBJ2-1; D not resolved. Trimming took 5 bases from V and 1 from J, leaving 6 bases between them. Germline values: CDR1 LNHDA, CDR2 SQIVND (reference sequence). The CDR3 totals 13 residues.

This clonotype was observed a few times. V usage is TRBV12-3 or TRBV12-4 and J usage is TRBJ1-3, with 7 bases fitting TRBD1. This CDR3 region has 15 residues. V dropped 3 bases and J dropped 9; count of bases not matched to a gene: 11. This CDR3 reads CASSFDRVLSSTIYF. DNA for the CDR3: TGTGCCAGCAGTTTTGACAGGGTACTTAGTAGCACCATATATTTT.